Sequencing of this T cell receptor (beta chain) was carried out in a study of Ad26.COV2.S vaccination and SARS-CoV-2 variants. Notes on the study in general: Vaccinees showed greater spike-specific TCR breadth than placebo recipients.

TCRdb's copy holds only in-frame clones and misses some; the assay was immunoSEQ multiplex PCR. The sample has around 300,000 clones; 90% are singletons. The CDR3 covers 16 residues. V dropped 1 base and J dropped 4; count of bases not matched to a gene: 5. CDR1 is SGHTA and CDR2 is FQGNSA in the germline V gene. Treatment here: 15 to 20 received Ad26.COV2.S at low or high dose, single or two shots; about 5 received placebo; per-sample allocation not given. Repertoires come from day 63 after the first vaccine or placebo injection. For this clone: Its matching antigen is unknown.

The clonotype originates from a person between 18 and 65 years old who received the Ad26.COV2.S COVID-19 vaccine or a placebo. The V gene is TRBV7-2, the J gene TRBJ1-4; 8 bases agree with TRBD1. The sequences come from peripheral blood, collected in a trial of Ad26.COV2.S vaccine versus placebo. The CDR3 coding sequence is TGTGCCAGCAGCTTAGGGGCCAGGGGGCTTAATGAAAAACTGTTTTTT. Protein product: CASSLGARGLNEKLFF. Filled out from reference TRBV7-2 and TRBJ1-4, the complete variable domain reads GAGVSQSPSNKVTEKGKDVELRCDPISGHTALYWYRQSLGQGLEFLIYFQGNSAPDKSGLPSDRFSAERTGGSVSTLTIQRTQQEDSAVYLCASSLGARGLNEKLFFGSGTQLSVL.